Listed below are T cell receptor beta chains from one sample, sequenced in a study of CD8+ T cells in alopecia areata. Sequencing was performed with immunoSEQ multiplex PCR; in TCRdb, only in-frame clones are kept and a portion is missing. The data hold 150,000 to 200,000 clones, with more than 50% observed a single time. Sequenced material: CD4+ T cells sorted from blood, taken at week 24, from a patient treated with tofacitinib. These receptors were collected from a human donor with alopecia areata. The conserved cysteine and the conserved F or W are not part of the CDR3 here.

TRBJ1-2	TRBV30	AWSVGGGYT
TRBJ2-2	TRBV29-1	SVEMGVPTGELF
TRBJ1-5	TRBV5-1	ASSADPGQPQH
TRBJ2-1	TRBV6-5	ASSYSMIGLANEQF
TRBJ1-6	TRBV7-3	ASSQAGGRSSPLH
TRBJ1-1	TRBV29-1	SVLTGARTEAF
TRBJ1-4	TRBV30	ACGRYATNEKLF
TRBJ2-1	TRBV5-1	ASSFQGRQGNEQF
TRBJ1-1	TRBV30	AWKRGQAEAF
TRBJ1-6	TRBV5-1	ASSLMTGDNSPLH
TRBJ2-2	TRBV5-1	ASSLNSRNTGELF
TRBJ1-1	TRBV30	ASARRSTEAF
TRBJ2-7	TRBV6-5	ASSYDVAGEQY
TRBJ2-3	TRBV5-1	ASSLVSTGTDTQY
TRBJ2-5	TRBV15	ATRKGPGDPRETQY
TRBJ2-7	TRBV4-3	ASSQAPGGEQY
TRBJ1-1	TRBV29-1	STTGRVNTEAF
TRBJ1-5	TRBV7-8	ASSGGLSNQPQH
TRBJ2-1	TRBV7-2	ASSGKGTKQF
TRBJ2-2	TRBV5-1	ASSFDRNTGELF
TRBJ1-1	TRBV7-9	ASSLEFDYEAF
TRBJ1-5	TRBV5-1	ASSPAPGLDQPQH
TRBJ2-7	TRBV9	ASSVYGTSGRGEQY
TRBJ2-1	TRBV29-1	SVSGGLSGEQF
TRBJ2-5	TRBV2	ASSDRQETQY
TRBJ1-1	TRBV29-1	SVVSAGGATEAF
TRBJ2-1	TRBV6-1	ASSDFAPRTRFSDNEQF
TRBJ2-1	TRBV7-3	ASSSLGSTNEQF
TRBJ2-6	TRBV4-3	ASSFTPGQGASGANVLT
TRBJ1-1	TRBV10-3	AISEVRGNTEAF
TRBJ2-1	TRBV4-3	ASSQVSGGHNEQF
TRBJ2-7	TRBV27	ASSFGRGDIYEQY
TRBJ1-2	TRBV5-6	ASSSSRYGYT
TRBJ2-1	TRBV6-4	ASSDSSGGPNEQF
TRBJ2-1	TRBV6-5	ASSPAGGHSEQF
TRBJ2-2	TRBV29-1	SVGVAGYGTGELF
TRBJ2-7	TRBV5-4	ASSKSDRLSYEQY
TRBJ1-5	TRBV6-6	ATHQLSNQPQH
TRBJ1-1	TRBV19	ASTKEDRVGTEAF
TRBJ2-7	TRBV7-9	ASSLETAYEQY
TRBJ1-1	TRBV29-1	SAETQNTEAF
TRBJ2-3	TRBV11-2	ASSQHPDTQY
TRBJ2-3	TRBV19	ASSLGGPRVDTQY
TRBJ2-5	TRBV2	ASSARGQAVETQY
TRBJ2-1	TRBV30	AWRRTDGYNEQF
TRBJ2-1	TRBV2	ASSVGGVEQF
TRBJ2-5	TRBV15	ATSTKQGLQETQY
TRBJ2-5	TRBV7-2	ASSPSRAQETQY
TRBJ1-1	TRBV29-1	SGRQGRENTEAF
TRBJ2-7	TRBV28	ASRGQGAISYEQY
TRBJ1-5	TRBV2	ASNGVGGHDQPQH
TRBJ2-3	TRBV29-1	SVPGPSTDTQY
TRBJ2-3	TRBV14	ASSPRDSRTQY
TRBJ1-1	TRBV30	AWRISGGTEAF
TRBJ2-5	TRBV2	ASSEAGGAGVQETQY